A single sample gave rise to the 14 T cell receptor beta chains below, sequenced in a study of blood T cell repertoires in COVID-19 (dated by TCRdb to about 2020). The library was produced with the immunoSEQ multiplex PCR assay. TCRdb took this table from immuneACCESS and kept in-frame rearrangements with V and J called. Such tables lack part of the clones; where checked against another copy, unresolved V genes explain under half of the gap, and the rest is unexplained. The sample table records 250,000 to 350,000 clones; approximately 85% of these occur just once. Of the sample, around 1.6% falls within the top ten clones. The sample was peripheral blood. These receptors were collected from a woman aged 45 to 65 with acute or convalescent COVID-19.

The chain employs TRBV30 and TRBJ2-7, with 8 nucleotides matching TRBD2. The CDR3 covers 14 residues. Germline lookup yields CDR1 GTSNPN and CDR2 SVGIG (reference sequence). The V gene end was trimmed by 5 bases and the J gene end by 3 bases; junction bases not matched to a gene: 9. CDR3 in DNA: TGTGCCTGGGAGTGGAGCGGGAGCGGCTACGAGCAGTACTTC. Encoded protein: CAWEWSGSGYEQYF.

This clone turned up a few times. The chain couples TRBV7-2 to TRBJ2-3; 8 positions match TRBD2. Germline values: CDR1 SGHTA, CDR2 FQGNSA. The CDR3 has 13 residues. After removal of 0 bases from V and 13 bases from J, the junction contained 6 bases not matched to a gene. CDR3 in DNA: TGTGCCAGCAGCTTAGCCCCACTAGCGGAAGAGTATTTT. The encoded protein is CASSLAPLAEEYF.

The chain links TRBV11-1 to TRBJ1-2; D ambiguous. The CDR3 has 13 amino acids. Deletions cut 4 bases from V and 7 bases from J, with 13 bases between. CDR1 and CDR2 (germline): SGHAT, FQDESV (reference sequence). The CDR3 loop reads CASSSSSRGGYTF. DNA for the CDR3: TGTGCCAGCAGCTCCTCATCTCGGGGTGGCTACACCTTC.

The rearrangement links TRBV18 to TRBJ2-7; maybe TRBD2 (6 bases). Germline V gene lookup returns CDR1 KGHSH and CDR2 LQKENI. The germline V and J ends were trimmed by 1 base and 2 bases, with 9 bases remaining between them. This CDR3 is built from 14 residues. The CDR3 DNA reads TGTGCCAGCTCACCACTTCCGGGGGCCTACGAGCAGTACTTC. Protein product: CASSPLPGAYEQYF. Variable domain in full (rest from reference TRBV18 and TRBJ2-7): NAGVMQNPRHLVRRRGQEARLRCSPMKGHSHVYWYRQLPEEGLKFMVYLQKENIIDESGMPKERFSAEFPKEGPSILRIQQVVRGDSAAYFCASSPLPGAYEQYFGPGTRLTVT.

The chain employs TRBV11-3 and TRBJ2-3; 7 positions agree with TRBD2. With V trimmed by 0 bases and J by 3 bases, 3 bases remained unmatched. The CDR3 is 15 residues long. CDR1 is SGHNT and CDR2 is YENEEA in the germline V gene. The CDR3 region has the DNA TGTGCCAGCAGCTTAGACGCGGGAGAAACAGATACGCAGTATTTT. Translating it yields CASSLDAGETDTQYF.

As to this clone: This sample also contains other DNA sequences that code for the same CDR3. The chain uses TRBV29-1 and TRBJ2-7; D might be TRBD2 (6 bases). Trimming stripped 4 bases from V and 4 bases from J, with 14 bases between. Looked up from germline, CDR1 is SQVTM and CDR2 is ANQGSEA. The CDR3 covers 13 residues. As DNA, the CDR3 is TGCAGCGTTGCTCGGGAGTACCCTTACGAGCAGTACTTC. Encoded protein: CSVAREYPYEQYF.

The V and J genes are TRBV15 and TRBJ1-1, with D possibly matching TRBD1 (6 bases). V lost 1 base and J lost 2, with 14 bases in between. CDR1 is LNHNV, CDR2 YYDKDF, per germline (reference sequence). The CDR3 loop spans 16 amino acids. CDR3 loop: CATSRGYRDYNTEAFF. CDR3 coding DNA: TGTGCCACCAGCAGAGGCTACAGGGATTACAACACTGAAGCTTTCTTT.

This clone occurred a few times. The chain carries TRBV7-8 and TRBJ2-5, with 10 bases fitting TRBD2. The CDR3 is made up of 16 amino acids. Losses at the gene ends were 5 bases for V and 5 bases for J; bases not matched to a gene: 11. From germline, CDR1 is SGHVS and CDR2 FQNEAQ. For the CDR3, the DNA is TGTGCCAGCAGCACGGGGAGCGGGAGGGCCGGGGAGACCCAGTACTTC. This codes for CASSTGSGRAGETQYF.

This chain connects TRBV5-1 to TRBJ2-1, with 10 bases identical to TRBD2. CDR3 length: 16 amino acids. The V gene's germline CDR1 is SGHRS and CDR2 YFSETQ. V was clipped by 0 bases and J by 10 bases; unmatched bases: 10. The CDR3 here is CASSLGLAGSLGEQFF. CDR3 nucleotides: TGCGCCAGCAGCTTGGGACTAGCGGGCTCGTTGGGGGAGCAGTTCTTC. Complete variable domain (other parts from reference TRBV5-1 and TRBJ2-1): KAGVTQTPRYLIKTRGQQVTLSCSPISGHRSVSWYQQTPGQGLQFLFEYFSETQRNKGNFPGRFSGRQFSNSRSEMNVSTLELGDSALYLCASSLGLAGSLGEQFFGPGTRLTVL.

This clone has more than one count but fewer than ten. The J gene is TRBJ2-3, the V gene TRBV5-3, with D possibly matching TRBD2 (6 bases). TRBV5-3 is identified as an open reading frame with a role that is uncertain. The V gene lost 5 bases and the J gene lost 6 bases, with 34 bases spanning the gap. The CDR3 has 20 amino acids. The CDR3 coding sequence is TGTGCCAGAAGGGCTGCGGGGCTTAGCGGACTTCCCCATCCTCGGGATACGCAGTATTTT. This sequence encodes CARRAAGLSGLPHPRDTQYF.

This clone has more than one count but fewer than ten. The J gene is TRBJ1-1, the V gene TRBV30; D is unclear. Trimming removed 4 bases from V and 5 bases from J, with 11 bases in between. CDR1 is GTSNPN and CDR2 is SVGIG in the germline V gene (reference sequence). This CDR3 spans 12 amino acids. The CDR3 region is CAWTMVRTEAFF. CDR3 bases: TGTGCCTGGACTATGGTGAGGACTGAAGCTTTCTTT. The full variable domain, in which reference TRBV30 and TRBJ1-1 provide the parts outside the CDR3, is SQTIHQWPATLVQPVGSPLSLECTVEGTSNPNLYWYRQAAGRGLQLLFYSVGIGQISSEVPQNLSASRPQDRQFILSSKKLLLSDSGFYLCAWTMVRTEAFFGQGTRLTVV.

This chain joins TRBV5-1 and TRBJ2-2; D not certain. Germline V gene sequence: CDR1 SGHRS, CDR2 YFSETQ. CDR3 length: 13 residues. V was trimmed by 3 bases and J by 4 bases, leaving 7 bases between them. In DNA form, the CDR3 reads TGCGCCAGCAGCTCAACACCCACCGGGGAGCTGTTTTTT. Protein sequence: CASSSTPTGELFF.

The rearrangement links TRBV27 to TRBJ2-7; D possibly corresponds to TRBD2 (5 bases). The V end was cut by 4 bases, the J end by 5 bases, with 12 bases between. Germline CDR1 and CDR2: MNHEY and SMNVEV (reference sequence). The CDR3 has 13 amino acids. The CDR3 DNA sequence: TGTGCCAGCAGTTCTAGCCTTGTCAACGAGCAGTACTTC. It is translated as CASSSSLVNEQYF.

The CDR3: CASSRLGTSYNEQFF. CDR3 DNA: TGTGCCAGCAGCCGGTTAGGGACTAGTTACAATGAGCAGTTCTTC. V usage is TRBV7-2 and J usage is TRBJ2-1; TRBD2 agrees at 8 bases. CDR1 is SGHTA and CDR2 is FQGNSA in the germline V gene. The ends lost 5 bases at V and 4 bases at J; junction bases unmatched: 7. The CDR3 is made up of 15 amino acids.